The clone carrying this T cell receptor (beta chain) was recorded many times. Libraries used 2 million unsorted PBMCs kept frozen in RNAlater. The CDR3 loop spans 15 amino acids. Germline assignment: CDR1 MRHNA and CDR2 SNTAGT. The V gene lost 1 base and the J gene lost 6 bases, with 13 bases spanning the gap. This entry comes from a study of neurological immune-mediated disorders. The making of cDNA relied on 5'RACE with 10-nucleotide random UMIs. Via MiXCR, TCRdb re-called the 5' RACE reads, giving one row per CDR3 protein. Of about 35,000 distinct CDR3 sequences listed, less than 5% are singletons. The sequence was obtained from a man aged 30 to 45 with multiple sclerosis. The sequencing sample was made of PBMCs. The chain links TRBV6-4 to TRBJ1-5; D ambiguous. The CDR3 is CASSDLERDIQPQHF. The CDR3 region has the DNA TGTGCCAGCAGTGACTTAGAAAGGGATATTCAGCCCCAGCATTTT.